A selection of T cell receptor beta chains follows, all from one sample in a study of control samples from healthy donors and cancer patients. Sequencing used immunoSEQ multiplex PCR; TCRdb keeps in-frame clones, though not all of them. The sample carries just under 100,000 clones, more than 85% recorded once. The sequenced material came from blood. The receptors here all came from a man aged 18-30 years in good health. Both conserved end residues are trimmed from each CDR3. The D gene is left open where the match is weak.

v_gene	d_gene	j_gene	CDR3aa
TRBV27	NA	TRBJ1-4	ASSLSSLPQEKLF
TRBV6-5	TRBD2	TRBJ2-2	ASTGGNTGELF
TRBV25-1	NA	TRBJ1-5	ASSEGGVGYQPQH
TRBV10-3	TRBD2	TRBJ2-5	AAAGGLQETQY
TRBV12-3/TRBV12-4	NA	TRBJ2-5	ASSQDRRGTQY
TRBV12-3/TRBV12-4	TRBD1	TRBJ2-2	ASSSDRGGELF
TRBV3-1/TRBV3-2	NA	TRBJ2-5	ASSRNDGGRGLYQETQY
TRBV3-1/TRBV3-2	TRBD2	TRBJ2-7	ASSNGLAGTYEQY
TRBV19	NA	TRBJ1-1	ASSIYGEAF
TRBV3-1/TRBV3-2	NA	TRBJ1-1	ASSRVLGDTEAF
TRBV5-6	TRBD1	TRBJ1-2	ASSFERGRRGPYGYT
TRBV5-1	NA	TRBJ1-1	ASSWGGDTEAF
TRBV29-1	NA	TRBJ2-7	SVAGGQLREQY
TRBV20-1	NA	TRBJ1-1	SAEGTGEAF
TRBV7-9	TRBD1	TRBJ1-3	ASSFSTGVYGNTIY
TRBV24-1	TRBD1	TRBJ2-1	ATSMGQGSYNEQF
TRBV27	TRBD2	TRBJ2-5	ASSFLAGEPQETQY